The 2 T cell receptor beta chains below come from one sample, sequenced in a study of resident and recirculating memory T cells in vitiligo. Libraries were prepared by immunoSEQ multiplex PCR; TCRdb keeps only in-frame clonotypes and omits some of them. The table lists around 70,000 clones, roughly 90% of them singletons. Sequenced input: blood. The origin of the receptors is a male donor with vitiligo.

The chain uses TRBV9 and TRBJ2-1; 8 positions match TRBD2. Germline V gene lookup returns CDR1 SGDLS and CDR2 YYNGEE. This CDR3 contains 16 residues. V lost 4 bases to trimming and J lost 5 bases; unmatched junction nucleotides: 11. The CDR3: CASSSRASGGNNEQFF. In DNA, the CDR3 is TGTGCCAGCAGCTCCCGGGCGAGCGGGGGTAACAATGAGCAGTTCTTC.

V is TRBV6-1 and J is TRBJ1-5; 9 nucleotides match TRBD1. Unmatched junction bases numbered 2, after V lost 5 bases and J lost 6 bases. The CDR3 is 13 residues long. Germline V gene data show CDR1 as MNHNS and CDR2 as SASEGT. CDR3 region: CASSTGGGQPQHF. DNA for the CDR3: TGTGCCAGCAGTACAGGGGGCGGTCAGCCCCAGCATTTT.